This TCR beta chain derives from a study of T cells in localized non-small cell lung cancer. Here immunoSEQ multiplex PCR was the method, and the copy in TCRdb shows in-frame clones only, minus some. The data contain approximately 22,000 clones, about 90% of them singletons. Trimming took 8 bases from V and 4 from J, leaving 18 bases between them. Per the germline V gene, CDR1 is SGHRS and CDR2 is YFSETQ. The CDR3 totals 15 residues. This receptor was identified in a male donor aged 60 or over with stage I squamous cell lung carcinoma. Sample: peripheral blood, taken before any cancer treatment. V and J are TRBV5-1 and TRBJ1-4; tentative D call: TRBD1 (5 bases). The CDR3 spells CASKEMGRFNEKLFF. CDR3 sequence (DNA): TGCGCCAGTAAAGAAATGGGGCGGTTTAATGAAAAACTGTTTTTT.